This is a list of T cell receptor beta chains from one sample in a study of cytotoxic CD8 clonotypes in ibrutinib-treated CLL. Using immunoSEQ multiplex PCR, the repertoire was profiled, and TCRdb retains in-frame clones only, with some absent. Of 250,000 to 350,000 clones listed, approximately 76% are singletons. Sequencing was performed on PBMCs, taken at disease progression, from a patient treated with ibrutinib. The receptors were gathered from a human donor with chronic lymphocytic leukemia. CDR3s include the opening cysteine and the closing phenylalanine or tryptophan. D genes are given only for firm matches. Clone size appears in some rows only: once, few, many, or a class for an expanded clone.

J gene,clone size,D gene,V gene,CDR3 protein,CDR3 DNA
TRBJ2-5,once,TRBD1,TRBV7-7,CASSARGPNLQETQYF,TGTGCCAGCAGCGCCAGGGGGCCCAACCTCCAAGAGACCCAGTACTTC
TRBJ1-2,.,.,TRBV9,CASSQGGYGYTF,TGTGCCAGCAGCCAGGGTGGCTATGGCTACACCTTC
TRBJ2-7,once,.,TRBV5-6,CASSFSPRGSYEQYF,TGTGCCAGCAGCTTTTCGCCCCGGGGCTCCTACGAGCAGTACTTC
TRBJ2-3,.,TRBD2,TRBV12-5,CASGSDIRLAGGTTDTQYF,TGTGCTAGTGGTTCCGATATTCGTCTGGCGGGAGGTACCACAGATACGCAGTATTTT
TRBJ1-1,.,.,TRBV11-2,CASSPRVATEAFF,TGTGCCAGCAGCCCACGGGTTGCCACTGAAGCTTTCTTT
TRBJ2-1,.,.,TRBV27,CATLRYNEQFF,TGTGCCACCCTCCGCTACAATGAGCAGTTCTTC
TRBJ2-3,.,.,TRBV5-8,CASSLWLDTQYF,TGTGCCAGCAGCTTGTGGTTAGATACGCAGTATTTT
TRBJ2-7,.,TRBD1,TRBV28,CASGTDRGYEQYF,TGTGCCAGCGGAACCGACAGGGGCTACGAGCAGTACTTC
TRBJ2-7,.,.,TRBV7-8,CASSLGFYEQYF,TGTGCCAGCAGCTTGGGATTCTACGAGCAGTACTTC
TRBJ2-7,.,.,TRBV29-1,CSVLPQNGEQYF,TGCAGCGTGCTTCCACAGAACGGCGAGCAGTACTTC
TRBJ2-3,.,.,TRBV7-8,CASSYFSGRRDTQYF,TGTGCCAGCAGCTACTTTAGCGGCAGAAGGGATACGCAGTATTTT
TRBJ2-3,.,TRBD2,TRBV5-4,CASSFKRERTADTQYF,TGTGCCAGCAGCTTTAAGCGGGAGCGGACGGCGGATACGCAGTATTTT
TRBJ2-2,.,.,TRBV29-1,CSVANTGELFF,TGCAGCGTTGCGAACACCGGGGAGCTGTTTTTT
TRBJ2-1,.,.,TRBV7-9,CASSLASGNEQFF,TGTGCCAGCAGCTTAGCTAGCGGCAATGAGCAGTTCTTC
TRBJ1-3,.,.,TRBV5-8,CASSFTGLIGNTIYF,TGTGCCAGCAGCTTTACAGGGTTAATTGGAAACACCATATATTTT
TRBJ1-2,.,TRBD1,TRBV4-1,CASSQTGKKYYGYTF,TGCGCCAGCAGCCAGACAGGGAAGAAGTACTATGGCTACACCTTC
TRBJ2-3,.,TRBD2,TRBV7-9,CASSLVPGLAALIADTQYF,TGTGCCAGCAGCTTAGTCCCGGGACTAGCGGCCCTAATCGCAGATACGCAGTATTTT
TRBJ2-5,.,.,TRBV6-5,CASSPRRGGETQYF,TGTGCCAGCAGCCCCCGACGGGGCGGAGAGACCCAGTACTTC
TRBJ1-2,.,TRBD1,TRBV13,CASRKPGQGLIYGYTF,TGTGCCAGCAGAAAACCGGGACAGGGGCTGATTTATGGCTACACCTTC
TRBJ2-1,.,TRBD2,TRBV7-9,CASSPTSGRPYNEQFF,TGTGCCAGCAGCCCAACTAGCGGGAGACCTTACAATGAGCAGTTCTTC
TRBJ2-1,.,.,TRBV29-1,CSVAPGASYNEQFF,TGCAGCGTTGCGCCGGGAGCCTCCTACAATGAGCAGTTCTTC
TRBJ2-3,once,.,TRBV18,CASSPSPRDTQYF,TGTGCCAGCTCACCCTCCCCCCGGGATACGCAGTATTTT
TRBJ2-7,.,.,TRBV7-2,CASSRAQAYEQYF,TGTGCCAGCAGTCGAGCGCAGGCCTACGAGCAGTACTTC
TRBJ2-7,few,.,TRBV11-2,CASSLVGQGEQYF,TGTGCCAGCAGCTTAGTGGGACAAGGCGAGCAGTACTTC
TRBJ1-2,.,TRBD1,TRBV10-3,CAIRDRGMNYGYTF,TGTGCCATCAGAGACAGGGGAATGAACTATGGCTACACCTTC
TRBJ2-3,.,.,TRBV7-6,CASSLRDGTDTQYF,TGTGCCAGCAGCTTAAGGGACGGCACAGATACGCAGTATTTT
TRBJ2-7,.,.,TRBV7-2,CASSLGPGTLYEQYF,TGTGCCAGCAGCCTAGGGCCTGGGACCCTCTACGAGCAGTACTTC